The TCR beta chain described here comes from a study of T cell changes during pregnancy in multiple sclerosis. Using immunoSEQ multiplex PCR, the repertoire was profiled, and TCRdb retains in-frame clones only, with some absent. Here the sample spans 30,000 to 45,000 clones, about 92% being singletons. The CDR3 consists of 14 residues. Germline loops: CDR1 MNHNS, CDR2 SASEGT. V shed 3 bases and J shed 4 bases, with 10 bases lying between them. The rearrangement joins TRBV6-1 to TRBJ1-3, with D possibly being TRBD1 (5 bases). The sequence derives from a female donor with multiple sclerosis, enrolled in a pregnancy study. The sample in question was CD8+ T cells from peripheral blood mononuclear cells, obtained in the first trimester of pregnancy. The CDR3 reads CASSDRVSGNTIYF. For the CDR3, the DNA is TGTGCCAGCAGTGACAGGGTATCCGGAAACACCATATATTTT.